Each of the 9 T cell receptor beta chains below was sequenced from the same sample in a study of T cell responses to AZD1222 COVID-19 vaccine. Clones were sequenced by immunoSEQ multiplex PCR, and TCRdb holds only the in-frame ones, with some missing. The sample lists 120,000 or so clones, 90% occurring once. The source was peripheral blood, collected on day 0 of AZD1222 vaccination. The receptors were sampled from an adult in good health.

The chain carries TRBV5-4 and TRBJ2-5; 12 bases match TRBD2. The CDR3 is made up of 14 amino acids. From germline, CDR1 is SGHNT and CDR2 YYREEE (reference sequence). V was pared by 3 bases and J by 3 bases, with 0 bases of the junction left unmatched. Written as DNA, the CDR3 is TGTGCCAGCAGCTCTAGCGGGAGGGAAGAGACCCAGTACTTC. Its protein product is CASSSSGREETQYF.

The V gene is TRBV7-2, the J gene TRBJ2-7; tentative D call: TRBD2 (5 bases). Germline CDR1 reads SGHTA; CDR2 reads FQGNSA. V lost 6 bases, J lost 6 bases, and 18 bases lay in between. The length of the CDR3 is 14 residues. As DNA, the CDR3 is TGTGCCAGCAGTTTATCGAGCGGTCCAGGCGAGCAGTACTTC. It yields the protein CASSLSSGPGEQYF. The variable domain in full, with the rest retrieved from reference TRBV7-2 and TRBJ2-7, is GAGVSQSPSNKVTEKGKDVELRCDPISGHTALYWYRQSLGQGLEFLIYFQGNSAPDKSGLPSDRFSAERTGGSVSTLTIQRTQQEDSAVYLCASSLSSGPGEQYFGPGTRLTVT.

CDR3 DNA sequence: TGTGCCAGCAGTGAGTATACAGCGTCCTCCTACGAGCAGTACTTC. This sequence encodes CASSEYTASSYEQYF. The gene calls are TRBV6-1 and TRBJ2-7, with unresolved D. The V gene's germline CDR1 is MNHNS and CDR2 SASEGT. This CDR3 region has 15 residues. V lost 3 bases to trimming and J lost 0 bases, with 12 bases between them.

The chain has TRBV18 and TRBJ2-3; 9 nucleotides match TRBD1. The CDR3 totals 16 residues. Germline trimming cut 3 bases from V and 1 base from J; bases unmatched to any gene: 5. The germline CDR1 and CDR2 sequences are KGHSH and LQKENI. The CDR3, as DNA: TGTGCCAGCTCACCTTTACAGGGGGCGCGCACAGATACGCAGTATTTT. Translated: CASSPLQGARTDTQYF. The whole variable domain, remainder taken from reference TRBV18 and TRBJ2-3, is NAGVMQNPRHLVRRRGQEARLRCSPMKGHSHVYWYRQLPEEGLKFMVYLQKENIIDESGMPKERFSAEFPKEGPSILRIQQVVRGDSAAYFCASSPLQGARTDTQYFGPGTRLTVL.

The V gene is TRBV19, the J gene TRBJ2-1, with a possible D match to TRBD1 (6 bases). Trimming cost V 2 bases and J 1 base, with 9 bases left between them. Per germline, CDR1 LNHDA and CDR2 SQIVND (reference sequence). The CDR3 runs 15 residues. The CDR3 region has the DNA TGTGCCAGTAGTATAAGACAGGTGTCCTACAATGAGCAGTTCTTC. Its protein is CASSIRQVSYNEQFF.

This clone was recorded at least ten times. This sequence joins TRBV19 and TRBJ2-1; the match to TRBD2 covers 9 bases. The CDR3 loop spans 13 amino acids. J was trimmed by 6 bases and V by 7 bases; bases with no gene match: 4. The V gene's germline CDR1 is LNHDA and CDR2 SQIVND (reference sequence). This chain's CDR3 is CASTFSGSNEQFF. The CDR3 coding sequence is TGTGCCAGTACCTTTAGCGGGAGCAATGAGCAGTTCTTC.

The rearrangement joins TRBV28 to TRBJ1-5; a weak D match, TRBD1 (5 bases). CDR1 and CDR2 from the germline V gene are MDHEN and SYDVKM. The V and J ends lost 11 bases and 9 bases respectively, with 17 bases between them. The length of the CDR3 is 12 residues. CDR3 loop: CAEGSAGRPQHF. The CDR3 region has the DNA TGTGCCGAGGGGAGTGCGGGGCGGCCCCAGCATTTT.

V is TRBV14 and J is TRBJ2-1; 14 nucleotides align to TRBD2. The CDR3 covers 16 residues. Germline V lookup: CDR1 SGHDN, CDR2 FVKESK. Unmatched junction bases numbered 8, after V lost 5 bases and J lost 8 bases. CDR3 nucleotides: TGTGCCAGCAGCAACAGACTAGCGGGAGGGCCACATGAGCAGTTCTTC. Residues: CASSNRLAGGPHEQFF.

The chain combines TRBV18 with TRBJ1-1; 9 bases line up with TRBD1. Trimming at V came to 0 bases and at J to 4 bases, leaving 6 bases not matched to a gene. The CDR3 spans 16 residues. Germline assignment: CDR1 KGHSH and CDR2 LQKENI. CDR3: CASSPPGQGSGTEAFF. Written as DNA, the CDR3 is TGTGCCAGCTCACCACCGGGACAGGGAAGTGGCACTGAAGCTTTCTTT.